Following are 12 T cell receptor beta chains from one sample sequenced in a study of shared T cell receptors in the human thymus (dated by TCRdb to the early 2020s). The method was the immunoSEQ multiplex PCR assay. As stored in TCRdb, this immuneACCESS dataset retains in-frame rearrangements with V and J assigned. A fraction of the clones does not appear; measured against another copy, unresolved V genes explain less than half of the discrepancy, and the remainder lacks a known reason. The sample data list under 700,000 clones, and 78% of these were observed just once. The ten largest clones take up more than 0.01% of the sample. These data also formed part of another study, on human thymus T cells.

The sample taken for sequencing was thymocytes. Every receptor here comes from a boy in the first two years of life with a congenital heart defect. Donor details come from another sample of the same person, matched by shared clones.

This clone has more than one count but fewer than ten. V gene TRBV7-2 combines with J gene TRBJ2-7; D remains unclear. Per the germline V gene, CDR1 is SGHTA and CDR2 is FQGNSA. This CDR3 contains 15 residues. V was trimmed by 5 bases and J by 6 bases, leaving 20 bases between them. The CDR3 DNA reads as TGTGCCAGCAGCAGTGCGGTCAGTAGGCCTTCCGAGCAGTACTTC. Translating it yields CASSSAVSRPSEQYF.

The chain carries TRBV6-6 and TRBJ2-1, with 7 bases aligning to TRBD2. CDR3 length: 16 amino acids. The germline V gene has CDR1 MNHNY and CDR2 SVGAGI (reference sequence). The V and J ends lost 5 bases and 9 bases, in that order; junction bases with no gene match: 16. CDR3: CASSSPWLADGGEQFF. In nucleotides, the CDR3 is TGTGCCAGCAGTAGCCCGTGGCTAGCGGACGGTGGTGAGCAGTTCTTC.

The chain links TRBV30 to TRBJ2-1, with D maybe TRBD1 (5 bases). The germline CDR1 and CDR2 sequences are GTSNPN and SVGIG (reference sequence). The CDR3 length is 15 residues. V lost 2 bases to trimming and J lost 2 bases, with 13 bases between them. Here the CDR3 reads CAWSPKQVTYNEQFF. CDR3 in DNA: TGTGCCTGGAGTCCGAAACAGGTAACCTACAATGAGCAGTTCTTC.

The rearrangement joins TRBV7-8 to TRBJ2-4; the D is unclear. Trimming shortened V by 5 bases and J by 0 bases, and 11 bases separated the two germline ends. Germline CDR1 reads SGHVS; CDR2 reads FQNEAQ. The CDR3 runs to 15 residues. The CDR3 is CASSGPGLAKNIQYF. DNA of the CDR3: TGTGCCAGCAGCGGCCCAGGATTAGCCAAAAACATTCAGTACTTC.

The V gene is TRBV28, the J gene TRBJ2-7, with D possibly matching TRBD2 (6 bases). The CDR3 extends over 14 amino acids. V gave up 7 bases and J gave up 4 bases, with 17 bases separating them. Germline V gives CDR1 MDHEN, CDR2 SYDVKM. CDR3 in DNA: TGTGCCAGCATGGGAGGAGGGATTCCTTACGAGCAGTACTTC. Amino acids: CASMGGGIPYEQYF.

V and J are TRBV4-1 and TRBJ1-1; 8 bases are shared with TRBD1. The CDR3 contains 15 residues. The germline CDR1 and CDR2 sequences are MGHRA and YSYEKL. With 4 bases clipped from V and 4 bases from J, the junction kept 8 bases outside the gene matches. DNA for the CDR3: TGCGCCAGCAGCCCGGGCAGGGGGCGGGTCACTGAAGCTTTCTTT. This encodes CASSPGRGRVTEAFF.

The chain employs TRBV6-1 and TRBJ2-5; TRBD2 matches at 14 bases. Germline V gene lookup returns CDR1 MNHNS and CDR2 SASEGT. Trimming cost V 4 bases and J 2 bases; bases outside gene matches: 12. The CDR3 runs to 19 residues. This CDR3 reads CASSVSGLAGGVGQETQYF. CDR3 in DNA: TGTGCCAGCAGTGTCAGCGGACTAGCGGGAGGCGTGGGTCAAGAGACCCAGTACTTC.

The V call is TRBV7-8, the J call TRBJ2-1; 16 bases fit TRBD2. The CDR3 extends over 18 amino acids. From germline, CDR1 is SGHVS and CDR2 FQNEAQ. V was pared by 5 bases and J by 0 bases, with 4 bases of the junction left unmatched. The CDR3 bases are TGTGCCAGCAGCCCGGGACTAGCGGGAGGGCCCTCCTACAATGAGCAGTTCTTC. Residues: CASSPGLAGGPSYNEQFF.

The V gene is TRBV4-1, the J gene TRBJ2-2; possible D gene TRBD1, 6 bases. The CDR3 loop spans 18 amino acids. Trimming removed 4 bases at V and 2 bases at J, with 20 bases between. In germline, CDR1 is MGHRA, CDR2 YSYEKL. The CDR3 is CASSRSGLTGQNTGELFF. The CDR3 DNA reads TGCGCCAGCAGCCGAAGCGGCCTTACGGGACAAAACACCGGGGAGCTGTTTTTT.

The chain has TRBV30 and TRBJ1-3, with D maybe TRBD1 (6 bases). This CDR3 is built from 13 residues. CDR1 is GTSNPN and CDR2 is SVGIG in the germline V gene (reference sequence). Between the trimmed V and J ends, which lost 3 bases and 4 bases, there was a span of 10 bases. The CDR3 DNA sequence: TGTGCCTGGAGCGGGGGGCTAGGAAACACCATATATTTT. Protein: CAWSGGLGNTIYF.

J is TRBJ2-7 and V is TRBV5-5, with 11 bases lining up with TRBD2. The CDR3 loop spans 14 amino acids. Trimming took 2 bases from V and 6 from J; bases not matched to a gene: 4. The germline CDR1 and CDR2 sequences are SGHKS and YYEKEE (reference sequence). The CDR3: CASSFLGTSGEQYF. The CDR3 DNA sequence: TGTGCCAGCAGCTTTCTCGGGACTAGCGGCGAGCAGTACTTC.

The chain uses TRBV4-3 and TRBJ2-2; 7 bases are a match to TRBD2. V was pared by 1 base and J by 0 bases, with 5 bases of the junction left unmatched. Germline lookup yields CDR1 LGHNA and CDR2 YSLEER. This CDR3 contains 17 residues. CDR3 coding DNA: TGCGCCAGCAGCCAAGTCGCTAGCGGAACGAACACCGGGGAGCTGTTTTTT. The encoded protein is CASSQVASGTNTGELFF.